Presented here are 5 T cell receptor beta chains from one specimen sequenced in a study of blood T cell repertoires in COVID-19. TCRdb's copy holds only in-frame clones and misses some; the assay was immunoSEQ multiplex PCR. The table records 280,000 or so clones, around 87% of them present only once. The sample consisted of PBMCs or T cells enriched from blood (not recorded which). The source is a woman aged 18-35 years with acute COVID-19.

This clone was counted a few times. The chain combines TRBV11-2 with TRBJ2-3, with unresolved D. V was pared by 1 base and J by 6 bases, with 11 bases between. This CDR3 is 14 amino acids long. Germline V gene lookup returns CDR1 SGHAT and CDR2 FQNNGV. CDR3 coding DNA: TGTGCCAGCAGCTTAGCAGGCCCAGCCGATACGCAGTATTTT. Protein sequence: CASSLAGPADTQYF.

This sequence joins TRBV7-3 and TRBJ2-3; 13 bases are a match to TRBD2. V trimming: 5 bases; J trimming: 2 bases; junction bases outside the gene matches: 4. This CDR3 has 16 amino acids. Per germline, CDR1 SGHTA and CDR2 FQGTGA. This chain's CDR3 is CASSLGLAGTTDTQYF. Written as DNA, the CDR3 is TGTGCCAGCAGCCTGGGACTAGCGGGGACCACAGATACGCAGTATTTT.

This chain joins TRBV11-3 and TRBJ2-5; 8 nucleotides line up with TRBD1. Germline trimming cut 3 bases from V and 5 bases from J; bases unmatched to any gene: 5. CDR1 and CDR2 from the germline V gene are SGHNT and YENEEA. The CDR3 covers 14 residues. CDR3: CASSLGRGLETQYF. The CDR3 nucleotides read TGTGCCAGCAGCTTGGGCAGGGGGCTGGAGACCCAGTACTTC.

About this clone: The same CDR3 arises from other DNA sequences in this sample as well. The chain joins TRBV5-1 to TRBJ2-1; perhaps TRBD1 as D (6 bases). This CDR3 comprises 15 residues. Deletions cut 0 bases from V and 1 base from J, with 8 bases between. The germline V gene has CDR1 SGHRS and CDR2 YFSETQ. CDR3 amino acids: CASSLAGDSYNEQFF. The DNA for the CDR3 is TGCGCCAGCAGCTTGGCAGGGGATTCCTACAATGAGCAGTTCTTC.

The gene calls are TRBV4-3 and TRBJ1-1, with TRBD1 matching over 7 bases. CDR3 length: 16 amino acids. Germline V gene lookup returns CDR1 LGHNA and CDR2 YSLEER. Trimming took 4 bases from V and 6 from J; bases not matched to a gene: 14. The CDR3 sequence: CASSLQEGARLSEAFF. The DNA for the CDR3 is TGCGCCAGCAGCCTACAAGAGGGGGCGAGATTATCTGAAGCTTTCTTT.